This T cell receptor (beta chain) was captured by sequencing in a study of blood T cells in healthy people across ages. A sample-barcoded 5' primer and a J-beta primer mix were used in a second PCR of roughly 7 to 12 cycles. TCRdb called the 5' RACE reads again in MiXCR, with one record for every CDR3 protein. This sample has about 650,000 distinct CDR3 sequences; around 32% occur once, and the top ten carry over 15%. Ten or more counts support this clonotype. This CDR3 is 15 amino acids long. Looked up from germline, CDR1 is LNHNV and CDR2 is YYDKDF (reference sequence). J gave up 1 base and V 5 bases, and 8 bases lay outside the gene matches.

This rearrangement joins TRBV15 to TRBJ2-7, with 7 bases lining up with TRBD1. This clonotype was obtained from a woman of 80 years or more in good health. The sample comprised blood. Written as DNA, the CDR3 is TGTGCCACCAGCGGTACCGGGACAGTGTCCTACGAGCAGTACTTC. This encodes CATSGTGTVSYEQYF. Looking up the rest from reference TRBV15 and TRBJ2-7 gives the full variable domain: DAMVIQNPRYQVTQFGKPVTLSCSQTLNHNVMYWYQQKSSQAPKLLFHYYDKDFNNEADTPDNFQSRRPNTSFCFLDIRSPGLGDTAMYLCATSGTGTVSYEQYFGPGTRLTVT.